A single sample is the source of the 20 T cell receptor beta chains below, sequenced in a study of OX40 agonist ivuxolimab in advanced cancers. Clones were sequenced by immunoSEQ multiplex PCR, and TCRdb holds only the in-frame ones, with some missing. The sample comprises about 81,000 clones, about 88% of which are singletons, and around 0.5% rests with the top ten. The sequences come from CD4+ or CD8+ T cells sorted from blood, collected in a trial of the OX40 agonist ivuxolimab. The receptors originated from an adult with an advanced solid tumor such as melanoma, head and neck, liver or kidney cancer.

The gene calls are TRBV19 and TRBJ2-1, with 8 bases fitting TRBD1. The CDR3 has 17 amino acids. V dropped 4 bases and J dropped 2; count of bases not matched to a gene: 10. CDR1 is LNHDA, CDR2 SQIVND, per germline (reference sequence). The CDR3 reads CASSTPPQGQAYNEQFF. The DNA of the CDR3 is TGTGCCAGTAGTACCCCCCCCCAGGGACAGGCCTACAATGAGCAGTTCTTC. The entire variable domain, with the rest obtained from reference TRBV19 and TRBJ2-1, is as follows: DGGITQSPKYLFRKEGQNVTLSCEQNLNHDAMYWYRQDPGQGLRLIYYSQIVNDFQKGDIAEGYSVSREKKESFPLTVTSAQKNPTAFYLCASSTPPQGQAYNEQFFGPGTRLTVL.

This rearrangement joins TRBV5-4 to TRBJ2-5; TRBD1 or TRBD2 may be the D gene (6 bases each). The CDR3 has 14 amino acids. The V end lost 4 bases, the J end lost 5 bases, and 15 bases lay between the germline ends. CDR1 SGHNT and CDR2 YYREEE come from the germline V gene (reference sequence). The CDR3 DNA reads as TGTGCCAGCAGCGCCCCGGTCGGGGGCGAGACCCAGTACTTC. Translating it yields CASSAPVGGETQYF. Full variable domain (outside the CDR3, taken from reference TRBV5-4 and TRBJ2-5): ETGVTQSPTHLIKTRGQQVTLRCSSQSGHNTVSWYQQALGQGPQFIFQYYREEENGRGNFPPRFSGLQFPNYSSELNVNALELDDSALYLCASSAPVGGETQYFGPGTRLLVL.

V gene TRBV5-8 combines with J gene TRBJ1-5, with D perhaps matching TRBD1 (5 bases). The germline V gene has CDR1 SGHTS and CDR2 YDEGEE. V was shortened by 4 bases and J by 15 bases, with 14 bases between the two germline ends. The CDR3 is 11 residues long. For the CDR3, the DNA is TGTGCCAGCAGCCCCGGGGGGGTTCGGCATTTT. Encoded protein: CASSPGGVRHF. The complete variable domain, with remaining parts taken from reference TRBV5-8 and TRBJ1-5, reads EAGVTQSPTHLIKTRGQQATLRCSPISGHTSVYWYQQALGLGLQFLLWYDEGEERNRGNFPPRFSGRQFPNYSSELNVNALELEDSALYLCASSPGGVRHFGDGTRLSIL.

The chain is built from TRBV7-2 and TRBJ2-3; D possibly corresponds to TRBD2 (7 bases). The CDR3 has 17 amino acids. Germline V gene lookup returns CDR1 SGHTA and CDR2 FQGNSA. V was clipped by 5 bases and J by 0 bases, with 18 bases between them. This CDR3 is CASSPTRAGASTDTQYF. The DNA for the CDR3 is TGTGCCAGCAGCCCCACTAGGGCGGGGGCTAGCACAGATACGCAGTATTTT.

The chain combines TRBV5-1 with TRBJ2-2; either TRBD1 or TRBD2 may supply D (5 bases each). Germline CDR1 reads SGHRS; CDR2 reads YFSETQ. There are 13 residues in the CDR3. V shed 0 bases and J shed 6 bases, with 6 bases lying between them. CDR3 sequence: CASSLGGAGELFF. The CDR3 DNA follows: TGCGCCAGCAGCTTGGGAGGGGCCGGGGAGCTGTTTTTT.

The chain carries TRBV2 and TRBJ2-7, with 8 bases matching TRBD1. The CDR3 covers 18 residues. V lost 2 bases and J lost 5; bases outside the gene matches: 17. Germline CDR1 is SNHLY and CDR2 is FYNNEI. Here the CDR3 reads CASSERPAGGLIGDEQYF. The CDR3 region has the DNA TGTGCCAGCAGTGAACGGCCGGCAGGGGGCCTTATCGGTGACGAGCAGTACTTC.

The V and J genes are TRBV30 and TRBJ2-5; TRBD1 is a possible D gene (5 bases). The CDR3 length is 16 residues. Germline V CDR1 and CDR2: GTSNPN, SVGIG (reference sequence). The ends were cut back, 0 bases at V and 2 bases at J, with 16 bases in the middle. This CDR3 is CAWSVQGAAKQETQYF. CDR3 sequence (DNA): TGTGCCTGGAGTGTCCAAGGGGCAGCGAAGCAAGAGACCCAGTACTTC.

The chain employs TRBV5-1 and TRBJ1-2; 8 bases align to TRBD1. Looked up from germline, CDR1 is SGHRS and CDR2 is YFSETQ. The CDR3 is 12 residues long. J gave up 8 bases and V 8 bases, and 8 bases lay outside the gene matches. The CDR3 DNA follows: TGCGCCAGTAGACAGGGGCTTGGAGGCTACACCTTC. Encoded protein: CASRQGLGGYTF.

This clone was seen a few times. The CDR3 loop reads CASSDPAGHGSYEQYF. CDR3 nucleotide sequence: TGTGCCAGCTCAGACCCGGCGGGACATGGTTCCTACGAGCAGTACTTC. The J gene is TRBJ2-7, the V gene TRBV28, with D perhaps matching TRBD1 or TRBD2 (6 bases each). From germline, CDR1 is MDHEN and CDR2 SYDVKM. The CDR3 consists of 16 residues. V was pared by 8 bases and J by 1 base, with 21 bases between.

The gene calls are TRBV6-5 and TRBJ2-7; TRBD2 is a possible D gene (6 bases). The CDR3 consists of 13 residues. Trimming took 5 bases from V and 4 from J, leaving 12 bases between them. The V gene's germline CDR1 is MNHEY and CDR2 SVGAGI. CDR3 bases: TGTGCCAGCAGTGAGGCGGGGTGGTACGAGCAGTACTTC. This encodes CASSEAGWYEQYF.

The chain uses TRBV7-9 and TRBJ2-1; D is undetermined. The CDR3 totals 10 residues. Trimming pared 3 bases from V and 10 bases from J, leaving 4 bases between. Germline loops: CDR1 SEHNR, CDR2 FQNEAQ (reference sequence). The CDR3 sequence: CASSLREQFF. The CDR3 DNA follows: TGTGCCAGCAGCTTGAGGGAGCAGTTCTTC.

The chain links TRBV10-2 to TRBJ2-7, with a weak D call TRBD2 (6 bases). Germline-derived CDR1 and CDR2 are WSHSY and SAAADI. Trimming stripped 5 bases from V and 3 bases from J, with 8 bases between. This CDR3 has 12 amino acids. The CDR3 region is CASSRLVYEQYF. The CDR3 nucleotides are TGCGCCAGCAGTCGACTAGTCTACGAGCAGTACTTC.

The chain has TRBV7-3 and TRBJ2-2; the D is unclear. Germline V gene sequence: CDR1 SGHTA, CDR2 FQGTGA. This CDR3 has 15 residues. V was pared by 4 bases and J by 6 bases, with 15 bases between. CDR3 in amino acids: CASSSTLERAGELFF. The CDR3 DNA is TGTGCCAGCAGCTCCACATTGGAAAGGGCCGGGGAGCTGTTTTTT.

The rearrangement links TRBV16 to TRBJ1-2, with D possibly being TRBD1 (5 bases). This CDR3 spans 15 amino acids. Between the trimmed V and J ends, which lost 4 bases and 8 bases, there was a span of 20 bases. Germline lookup yields CDR1 KGHSY and CDR2 FQNENV. DNA for the CDR3: TGTGCCAGCAGCCCCCGGGTCGGGGGAGATGAGGGCTACACCTTC. This translates into CASSPRVGGDEGYTF.

The chain combines TRBV18 with TRBJ1-1; D call uncertain. Germline CDR1 and CDR2: KGHSH and LQKENI. Trimming took off 4 bases at V and 5 bases at J, with 8 bases between the two ends. This CDR3 is built from 12 residues. In nucleotides, the CDR3 is TGTGCCAGCTCACGAGGGTTAACTGAAGCTTTCTTT. It yields the protein CASSRGLTEAFF.

The rearrangement joins TRBV7-8 to TRBJ2-3; tentative D call: TRBD2 (5 bases). Germline-derived CDR1 and CDR2 are SGHVS and FQNEAQ. Trimming removed 0 bases at V and 4 bases at J, with 5 bases between. The CDR3 is 13 residues long. CDR3 region: CASSLARADTQYF. The CDR3 DNA is TGTGCCAGCAGCTTAGCGCGGGCAGATACGCAGTATTTT.

This clone was counted between two and nine times. An end of the junction differs from the germline gene, which may be a read error. The CDR3 region is CASSLRLGALGGVF. DNA of the CDR3: TGTGCCAGCAGCTTGAGACTCGGGGCCCTTGGAGGCGTCTTC. J is TRBJ1-2 and V is TRBV5-6; tentatively, D is TRBD1 (5 bases). Germline V gene lookup returns CDR1 SGHDT and CDR2 YYEEEE. The CDR3 extends over 14 amino acids. Filled out from reference TRBV5-6 and TRBJ1-2, the complete variable domain reads DAGVTQSPTHLIKTRGQQVTLRCSPKSGHDTVSWYQQALGQGPQFIFQYYEEEERQRGNFPDRFSGHQFPNYSSELNVNALLLGDSALYLCASSLRLGALGGVFGSGTRLTVV.

The V gene is TRBV4-2, the J gene TRBJ2-7; D is possibly TRBD1 (6 bases). Germline CDR1 and CDR2: LGHNA and YNFKEQ. The CDR3 covers 15 residues. V lost 4 bases to trimming and J lost 7 bases, with 20 bases between them. The CDR3 bases are TGTGCCAGCAGCCTTGCACGGGACACCTTAAGAGAGCAGTACTTC. Its translation: CASSLARDTLREQYF.

The chain couples TRBV9 to TRBJ2-2, with 10 bases lining up with TRBD2. The ends lost 4 bases at V and 5 bases at J; junction bases unmatched: 11. CDR1 is SGDLS and CDR2 is YYNGEE in the germline V gene. The CDR3 is 17 residues long. CDR3 sequence (DNA): TGTGCCAGCAGCCCTCGGGGTAGCGGGGGGCAAACCGGGGAGCTGTTTTTT. Residues: CASSPRGSGGQTGELFF.

The gene calls are TRBV5-6 and TRBJ2-7; the match to TRBD1 covers 10 bases. Unmatched junction bases numbered 9, after V lost 2 bases and J lost 7 bases. Looked up from germline, CDR1 is SGHDT and CDR2 is YYEEEE. This CDR3 comprises 15 residues. This CDR3 reads CASSFPGTGEQEQYF. CDR3 bases: TGTGCCAGCAGCTTTCCCGGGACAGGGGAACAAGAGCAGTACTTC.